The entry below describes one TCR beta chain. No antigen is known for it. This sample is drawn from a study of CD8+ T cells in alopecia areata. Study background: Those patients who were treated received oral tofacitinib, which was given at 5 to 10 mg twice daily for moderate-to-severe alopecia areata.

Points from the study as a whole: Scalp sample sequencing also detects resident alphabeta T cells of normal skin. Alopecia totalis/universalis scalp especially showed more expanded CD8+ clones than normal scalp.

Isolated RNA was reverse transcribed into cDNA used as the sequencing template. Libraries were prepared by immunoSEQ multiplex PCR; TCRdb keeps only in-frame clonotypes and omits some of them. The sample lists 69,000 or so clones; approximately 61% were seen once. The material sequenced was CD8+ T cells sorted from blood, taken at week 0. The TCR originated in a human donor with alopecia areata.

CDR3 nucleotide sequence: TGTGCCAGCAGTTTATACGTAGCAGGGACGGATGGCTACACCTTC. Translating gives CASSLYVAGTDGYTF. This rearrangement joins TRBV27 to TRBJ1-2; D is perhaps TRBD1 (5 bases). Germline V CDR1 and CDR2: MNHEY, SMNVEV (reference sequence). The CDR3 totals 15 residues. Trimming took 1 base from V and 6 from J, leaving 15 bases between them.